These T cell receptor beta chains were read from a single sample in a study of cytomegalovirus exposure and HLA in healthy donors. TCRdb keeps only in-frame clones here, not all; method: immunoSEQ multiplex PCR. The table shows 150,000 to 200,000 clones, with approximately 77% occurring only once. Sequenced sample: PBMCs. These receptors all come from a man in his forties in good health and CMV-seropositive. Each CDR3 is given with its conserved first and last residue. D genes are given only for firm matches. Some rows mark clone size as missing; the rest say once, few, many or name a class of expanded clone.

cdr3_nt: TGCGCCAGCAGCACGAGTCCACAGGGAACCTATAATTCACCCCTCCACTTT; cdr3_aa: CASSTSPQGTYNSPLHF; d_call: NA; v_call: TRBV5-1; j_call: TRBJ1-6; clone_size: NA
cdr3_nt: TGTGCCAGCAGTCCCAGTCCGGGTCGGAGCTCCTACAATGAGCAGTTCTTC; cdr3_aa: CASSPSPGRSSYNEQFF; d_call: NA; v_call: TRBV7-9; j_call: TRBJ2-1; clone_size: NA
cdr3_nt: TGTGCCAGCTCACCATTTACAGGGGGTACGAACAATGAGCAGTTCTTC; cdr3_aa: CASSPFTGGTNNEQFF; d_call: TRBD1; v_call: TRBV18; j_call: TRBJ2-1; clone_size: NA
cdr3_nt: TGTGCCAGCAGTTTATCGGGGGGCGAGCAGTACTTC; cdr3_aa: CASSLSGGEQYF; d_call: TRBD2; v_call: TRBV28; j_call: TRBJ2-7; clone_size: NA
cdr3_nt: TGTGCCAGTAGTATCCCCCATGACAGAGGCGGCTACACCTTC; cdr3_aa: CASSIPHDRGGYTF; d_call: NA; v_call: TRBV19; j_call: TRBJ1-2; clone_size: NA
cdr3_nt: TGTGCCAGCAGTTCGACAGGACCCACTGAAGCTTTCTTT; cdr3_aa: CASSSTGPTEAFF; d_call: NA; v_call: TRBV6-6; j_call: TRBJ1-1; clone_size: NA
cdr3_nt: TGTGCCAGCAGCTTAGCTAGCGGGATCTACAATGAGCAGTTCTTC; cdr3_aa: CASSLASGIYNEQFF; d_call: TRBD2; v_call: TRBV7-2; j_call: TRBJ2-1; clone_size: NA
cdr3_nt: TGCGCCAGCAGCGCCCGGCAGGGAGGCACCGGGGAGCTGTTTTTT; cdr3_aa: CASSARQGGTGELFF; d_call: NA; v_call: TRBV5-1; j_call: TRBJ2-2; clone_size: NA
cdr3_nt: TGTGCCAGCAGCGTCGGGGCGGGAGGGCCAGCAGATACGCAGTATTTT; cdr3_aa: CASSVGAGGPADTQYF; d_call: TRBD2; v_call: TRBV9; j_call: TRBJ2-3; clone_size: NA
cdr3_nt: TGTGCCATCACCCTCAGACTCCATCAGACCTACGAGCAGTACTTC; cdr3_aa: CAITLRLHQTYEQYF; d_call: NA; v_call: TRBV10-3; j_call: TRBJ2-7; clone_size: NA
cdr3_nt: TGTGCCAGTAGTATAGGAGGGGGCCTTGGCGAGCAGTACTTC; cdr3_aa: CASSIGGGLGEQYF; d_call: TRBD1; v_call: TRBV19; j_call: TRBJ2-7; clone_size: NA
cdr3_nt: TGTGCCAGCAGAGCCCTTGATTCACCCCTCCACTTT; cdr3_aa: CASRALDSPLHF; d_call: NA; v_call: TRBV25-1; j_call: TRBJ1-6; clone_size: NA
cdr3_nt: TGCGCCAGCAGGAACAGGGTTTCAGGTGAAAAACTGTTTTTT; cdr3_aa: CASRNRVSGEKLFF; d_call: NA; v_call: TRBV23-1; j_call: TRBJ1-4; clone_size: NA
cdr3_nt: TGTGCCAGCAGCTTTTCAGGGACTAGCGGGACCGCCGGCGAGCAGTACTTC; cdr3_aa: CASSFSGTSGTAGEQYF; d_call: TRBD2; v_call: TRBV5-4; j_call: TRBJ2-7; clone_size: few
cdr3_nt: TGTGCCAGCAGCTCGACAGGGCCCCAAGAGACCCAGTACTTC; cdr3_aa: CASSSTGPQETQYF; d_call: TRBD1; v_call: TRBV7-6; j_call: TRBJ2-5; clone_size: NA
cdr3_nt: TGTGCCACCAGCAGAGATAGGACAGGGACGGAGACCCAGTACTTC; cdr3_aa: CATSRDRTGTETQYF; d_call: TRBD1; v_call: TRBV15; j_call: TRBJ2-5; clone_size: few
cdr3_nt: TGCGCCAGCAGCCAAGACCCCGGACTAGCGGATACGCAGTATTTT; cdr3_aa: CASSQDPGLADTQYF; d_call: TRBD2; v_call: TRBV4-1; j_call: TRBJ2-3; clone_size: NA
cdr3_nt: TGTGCCAGCAACCCGGGACAGGGGGACTACGAGCAGTACTTC; cdr3_aa: CASNPGQGDYEQYF; d_call: TRBD1; v_call: TRBV25-1; j_call: TRBJ2-7; clone_size: once
cdr3_nt: TGTGCCAGCAGCGCCCGGGGGCCGGGGACTAGCGGGACTAATGAGCAGTTCTTC; cdr3_aa: CASSARGPGTSGTNEQFF; d_call: TRBD2; v_call: TRBV9; j_call: TRBJ2-1; clone_size: few
cdr3_nt: TGTGCCAGCAGCGTAGATCGGGGGGGGGACACAGATACGCAGTATTTT; cdr3_aa: CASSVDRGGDTDTQYF; d_call: TRBD2; v_call: TRBV9; j_call: TRBJ2-3; clone_size: few
cdr3_nt: TGTGCCAGCAGCTTAGAAGCGGGGGCAGAGACCCAGTACTTC; cdr3_aa: CASSLEAGAETQYF; d_call: TRBD2; v_call: TRBV11-3; j_call: TRBJ2-5; clone_size: once
cdr3_nt: TGTGCCAGCACCTACGGGGAGAAAAGATCCTACGAGCAGTACTTC; cdr3_aa: CASTYGEKRSYEQYF; d_call: NA; v_call: TRBV6-6; j_call: TRBJ2-7; clone_size: NA
cdr3_nt: TGTGCCAGCAGCCTCGGACAGGGGAATTACGAGCAGTACTTC; cdr3_aa: CASSLGQGNYEQYF; d_call: TRBD1; v_call: TRBV9; j_call: TRBJ2-7; clone_size: NA
cdr3_nt: TGCGCCAGCACCCGAGGGACAGTAAACACCGGGGAGCTGTTTTTT; cdr3_aa: CASTRGTVNTGELFF; d_call: TRBD1; v_call: TRBV10-1; j_call: TRBJ2-2; clone_size: NA
cdr3_nt: TGTGCCAGCAGCCCGGGACAGGGTTTAGATTATGGCTACACCTTC; cdr3_aa: CASSPGQGLDYGYTF; d_call: TRBD1; v_call: TRBV7-6; j_call: TRBJ1-2; clone_size: NA
cdr3_nt: TGTGCCAGCAGCGAGACCAGGGTGAGCAATCAGCCCCAGCATTTT; cdr3_aa: CASSETRVSNQPQHF; d_call: NA; v_call: TRBV7-2; j_call: TRBJ1-5; clone_size: few
cdr3_nt: TGTGCCATCAGTGAGTCCAGACAGGATGGGAACACCGGGGAGCTGTTTTTT; cdr3_aa: CAISESRQDGNTGELFF; d_call: NA; v_call: TRBV10-3; j_call: TRBJ2-2; clone_size: NA
cdr3_nt: TGTGCCTGGAGTTGGAGACTAGCGGGAGGACCCTCCTACAATGAGCAGTTCTTC; cdr3_aa: CAWSWRLAGGPSYNEQFF; d_call: TRBD2; v_call: TRBV30; j_call: TRBJ2-1; clone_size: NA